The rows below give T cell receptor beta chains drawn from one sample of a study of T cell responses to AZD1222 COVID-19 vaccine. TCRdb's table, derived via immunoSEQ multiplex PCR, lists solely in-frame clones and lacks some. The data show 130,000 to 150,000 clones, with 85% to 95% seen just once and around 1.9% held by the top ten. The source was peripheral blood, collected on day 0 of AZD1222 vaccination. The origin of the receptors is an adult in good health. The CDR3 runs from the conserved cysteine through the conserved F or W. Each record gives: J gene, clone size, D gene, V gene, CDR3 protein, CDR3 DNA. A D gene is named only where the DNA matches it firmly. Size tells how often a clone was seen (once, few, many) or the class of an expanded clone, and some rows leave it out.

J gene: TRBJ2-7; clone size: once; D gene: TRBD1; V gene: TRBV7-2; CDR3 protein: CASSNPGGEQYF; CDR3 DNA: TGTGCCAGCAGCAACCCAGGGGGCGAGCAGTACTTC
J gene: TRBJ1-2; clone size: .; D gene: .; V gene: TRBV5-1; CDR3 protein: CASSLGQGRNNYGYTF; CDR3 DNA: TGCGCCAGCAGCTTGGGGCAGGGGCGAAATAACTATGGCTACACCTTC
J gene: TRBJ1-5; clone size: .; D gene: TRBD1; V gene: TRBV7-8; CDR3 protein: CASSSADRGRQPQHF; CDR3 DNA: TGTGCCAGCAGCTCAGCAGACAGGGGGCGGCAGCCCCAGCATTTT
J gene: TRBJ1-3; clone size: .; D gene: TRBD1; V gene: TRBV2; CDR3 protein: CASSAATGVGNTIYF; CDR3 DNA: TGTGCCAGCAGCGCCGCCACAGGGGTAGGAAACACCATATATTTT
J gene: TRBJ1-5; clone size: .; D gene: TRBD1; V gene: TRBV28; CDR3 protein: CASEQGSQPQHF; CDR3 DNA: TGTGCCAGCGAACAGGGGTCTCAGCCCCAGCATTTT
J gene: TRBJ2-1; clone size: .; D gene: .; V gene: TRBV7-8; CDR3 protein: CASSPPGASAIYEQFF; CDR3 DNA: TGTGCCAGCAGCCCCCCCGGAGCTTCGGCTATCTATGAGCAGTTCTTC
J gene: TRBJ2-3; clone size: .; D gene: .; V gene: TRBV11-2; CDR3 protein: CATQKGAGADTQYF; CDR3 DNA: TGTGCCACTCAGAAAGGTGCCGGGGCCGATACGCAGTATTTT
J gene: TRBJ2-1; clone size: .; D gene: TRBD2; V gene: TRBV9; CDR3 protein: CASSPYPGTSGKNEQFF; CDR3 DNA: TGTGCCAGCAGCCCCTACCCCGGGACTAGCGGGAAAAATGAGCAGTTCTTC
J gene: TRBJ1-3; clone size: .; D gene: .; V gene: TRBV18; CDR3 protein: CASSPSAGAFGNTIYF; CDR3 DNA: TGTGCCAGCTCACCCTCGGCCGGGGCGTTCGGAAACACCATATATTTT
J gene: TRBJ2-1; clone size: .; D gene: .; V gene: TRBV5-4; CDR3 protein: CASSADWRSEQFF; CDR3 DNA: TGTGCCAGCAGCGCGGACTGGCGGAGTGAGCAGTTCTTC
J gene: TRBJ1-1; clone size: .; D gene: .; V gene: TRBV2; CDR3 protein: CASNLDRGTEAFF; CDR3 DNA: TGTGCCAGCAACCTCGACAGAGGCACTGAAGCTTTCTTT
J gene: TRBJ2-2; clone size: .; D gene: TRBD1; V gene: TRBV18; CDR3 protein: CASSPPGQVATGELFF; CDR3 DNA: TGTGCCAGCTCACCACCAGGACAGGTGGCCACCGGGGAGCTGTTTTTT
J gene: TRBJ2-1; clone size: .; D gene: TRBD1; V gene: TRBV12-5; CDR3 protein: CASGPGQGSYNEQFF; CDR3 DNA: TGTGCTAGTGGGCCCGGACAGGGCTCCTACAATGAGCAGTTCTTC
J gene: TRBJ1-2; clone size: .; D gene: TRBD1; V gene: TRBV10-2; CDR3 protein: CASSSWQGATYGYTF; CDR3 DNA: TGCGCCAGCAGTAGTTGGCAGGGGGCCACCTATGGCTACACCTTC
J gene: TRBJ1-2; clone size: once; D gene: .; V gene: TRBV9; CDR3 protein: CASSVGGKGFRGGYTF; CDR3 DNA: TGTGCCAGCAGCGTAGGGGGAAAAGGGTTTCGGGGTGGCTACACCTTC
J gene: TRBJ2-1; clone size: .; D gene: TRBD1; V gene: TRBV19; CDR3 protein: CASSREGTGSREQFF; CDR3 DNA: TGTGCCAGTAGCCGAGAGGGGACAGGCAGTCGGGAGCAGTTCTTC
J gene: TRBJ1-2; clone size: .; D gene: .; V gene: TRBV6-5; CDR3 protein: CASSSGLNYGYTF; CDR3 DNA: TGTGCCAGCAGTTCCGGCCTTAACTATGGCTACACCTTC
J gene: TRBJ2-2; clone size: .; D gene: TRBD2; V gene: TRBV5-4; CDR3 protein: CASSWGGRAGTGELFF; CDR3 DNA: TGTGCCAGCAGCTGGGGCGGGAGGGCTGGCACCGGGGAGCTGTTTTTT
J gene: TRBJ1-1; clone size: .; D gene: .; V gene: TRBV18; CDR3 protein: CASLGDRLVKNTEAFF; CDR3 DNA: TGTGCCAGTTTAGGGGACCGGTTAGTAAAGAACACTGAAGCTTTCTTT
J gene: TRBJ2-7; clone size: .; D gene: .; V gene: TRBV29-1; CDR3 protein: CSVEGDSSYEQYF; CDR3 DNA: TGCAGCGTTGAAGGCGACAGCTCCTACGAGCAGTACTTC
J gene: TRBJ1-1; clone size: .; D gene: .; V gene: TRBV12-3/TRBV12-4; CDR3 protein: CASSLVPQTEAFF; CDR3 DNA: TGTGCCAGCAGTTTGGTCCCACAAACGGAGGCTTTCTTT
J gene: TRBJ2-3; clone size: .; D gene: .; V gene: TRBV23-1; CDR3 protein: CASSQLIRHPGELGGTADTQYF; CDR3 DNA: TGCGCCAGCAGTCAATTAATTCGACACCCCGGCGAACTGGGTGGGACCGCCGATACGCAGTATTTT
J gene: TRBJ2-1; clone size: .; D gene: TRBD1; V gene: TRBV7-2; CDR3 protein: CASSLEIGTGRNEQFF; CDR3 DNA: TGTGCCAGCAGCTTAGAGATCGGGACAGGGCGGAATGAGCAGTTCTTC
J gene: TRBJ2-3; clone size: .; D gene: .; V gene: TRBV5-1; CDR3 protein: CASSSETGSTDTQYF; CDR3 DNA: TGCGCCAGCAGCTCCGAGACCGGGAGCACAGATACGCAGTATTTT
J gene: TRBJ2-3; clone size: .; D gene: .; V gene: TRBV15; CDR3 protein: CATSRASSPDTQYF; CDR3 DNA: TGTGCCACCAGCAGAGCGTCTAGCCCAGATACGCAGTATTTT
J gene: TRBJ2-7; clone size: .; D gene: .; V gene: TRBV30; CDR3 protein: CAWSGTGSYEQYF; CDR3 DNA: TGTGCCTGGAGTGGGACGGGCTCCTACGAGCAGTACTTC
J gene: TRBJ2-3; clone size: .; D gene: TRBD2; V gene: TRBV2; CDR3 protein: CAITGTSGGPSTDTQYF; CDR3 DNA: TGTGCCATAACCGGGACTAGCGGGGGGCCTTCCACAGATACGCAGTATTTT
J gene: TRBJ1-3; clone size: .; D gene: .; V gene: TRBV7-9; CDR3 protein: CASSLTGLNSGNTIYF; CDR3 DNA: TGTGCCAGCAGCTTAACAGGGTTGAATTCTGGAAACACCATATATTTT
J gene: TRBJ1-1; clone size: .; D gene: .; V gene: TRBV5-1; CDR3 protein: CASSFLGGTNTEAFF; CDR3 DNA: TGCGCCAGCAGCTTTCTAGGGGGAACGAACACTGAAGCTTTCTTT
J gene: TRBJ1-4; clone size: once; D gene: TRBD1; V gene: TRBV14; CDR3 protein: CASSLTGAQGEKLFF; CDR3 DNA: TGTGCCAGCAGCTTGACAGGGGCCCAAGGTGAAAAACTGTTTTTT
J gene: TRBJ1-2; clone size: .; D gene: .; V gene: TRBV18; CDR3 protein: CASSPVLTAGPTVGYTF; CDR3 DNA: TGTGCCAGCTCACCCGTATTGACAGCAGGTCCGACGGTTGGCTACACCTTC
J gene: TRBJ2-1; clone size: .; D gene: .; V gene: TRBV7-3; CDR3 protein: CASSPGNEQFF; CDR3 DNA: TGTGCCAGCAGCCCAGGGAATGAGCAGTTCTTC
J gene: TRBJ2-5; clone size: .; D gene: .; V gene: TRBV6-5; CDR3 protein: CASSAGMETQYF; CDR3 DNA: TGTGCCAGCTCTGCTGGGATGGAGACCCAGTACTTC
J gene: TRBJ2-1; clone size: .; D gene: .; V gene: TRBV5-1; CDR3 protein: CASSLALRSANPYNEQFF; CDR3 DNA: TGCGCCAGCAGCTTGGCCCTGAGAAGCGCGAATCCCTACAATGAGCAGTTCTTC
J gene: TRBJ1-5; clone size: .; D gene: TRBD1; V gene: TRBV5-6; CDR3 protein: CASSYNRGGGNQPQHF; CDR3 DNA: TGTGCCAGCAGCTACAACAGGGGCGGTGGCAATCAGCCCCAGCATTTT
J gene: TRBJ1-1; clone size: .; D gene: .; V gene: TRBV6-5; CDR3 protein: CASRTRLNTEAFF; CDR3 DNA: TGTGCCAGCAGGACACGGTTGAACACTGAAGCTTTCTTT
J gene: TRBJ1-1; clone size: .; D gene: .; V gene: TRBV5-6; CDR3 protein: CASSLLENTEAFF; CDR3 DNA: TGTGCCAGCAGCTTGCTGGAGAACACTGAAGCTTTCTTT
J gene: TRBJ1-1; clone size: .; D gene: .; V gene: TRBV5-1; CDR3 protein: CASSHEEGSTEAFF; CDR3 DNA: TGCGCCAGCAGCCACGAAGAAGGGAGCACTGAAGCTTTCTTT
J gene: TRBJ1-1; clone size: .; D gene: .; V gene: TRBV6-6; CDR3 protein: CASSRLHPGSNTEAFF; CDR3 DNA: TGTGCCAGCAGTCGACTCCATCCGGGATCGAACACTGAAGCTTTCTTT
J gene: TRBJ2-1; clone size: .; D gene: .; V gene: TRBV11-1; CDR3 protein: CASSLYRGEQFF; CDR3 DNA: TGTGCCAGCAGTCTGTACCGTGGTGAGCAGTTCTTC
J gene: TRBJ1-1; clone size: .; D gene: .; V gene: TRBV6-1; CDR3 protein: CASSEYGAGTEAFF; CDR3 DNA: TGTGCCAGCAGTGAATATGGGGCGGGCACTGAAGCTTTCTTT
J gene: TRBJ2-1; clone size: .; D gene: TRBD1; V gene: TRBV9; CDR3 protein: CASSVSPADRGDYNEQFF; CDR3 DNA: TGTGCCAGCAGCGTATCCCCAGCGGACAGGGGCGACTACAATGAGCAGTTCTTC
J gene: TRBJ2-3; clone size: .; D gene: .; V gene: TRBV3-1/TRBV3-2; CDR3 protein: CASSPYRAAGDTQYF; CDR3 DNA: TGTGCCAGCAGCCCATACCGGGCCGCCGGAGATACGCAGTATTTT
J gene: TRBJ2-7; clone size: .; D gene: .; V gene: TRBV14; CDR3 protein: CASSPRVRTEQYF; CDR3 DNA: TGTGCCAGCAGCCCCAGGGTCCGAACCGAGCAGTACTTC
J gene: TRBJ2-7; clone size: .; D gene: .; V gene: TRBV4-1; CDR3 protein: CASSSKVPGYF; CDR3 DNA: TGCGCCAGCAGCTCGAAAGTTCCCGGGTACTTC
J gene: TRBJ2-5; clone size: .; D gene: .; V gene: TRBV18; CDR3 protein: CASSRQETQYF; CDR3 DNA: TGTGCCAGCTCACGCCAAGAGACCCAGTACTTC
J gene: TRBJ2-1; clone size: .; D gene: .; V gene: TRBV28; CDR3 protein: CASSLANEQFF; CDR3 DNA: TGTGCCAGCAGTTTAGCAAATGAGCAGTTCTTC
J gene: TRBJ1-6; clone size: .; D gene: TRBD1; V gene: TRBV11-2; CDR3 protein: CASSLRGEYNSPLHF; CDR3 DNA: TGTGCCAGCAGCCTCAGGGGGGAGTATAATTCACCCCTCCACTTT
J gene: TRBJ2-7; clone size: few; D gene: TRBD1; V gene: TRBV4-2; CDR3 protein: CASSPRKGTDEQYF; CDR3 DNA: TGTGCCAGCAGCCCACGAAAAGGGACAGACGAGCAGTACTTC
J gene: TRBJ1-6; clone size: .; D gene: .; V gene: TRBV9; CDR3 protein: CASSVGPLRYNSPLHF; CDR3 DNA: TGTGCCAGCAGCGTAGGCCCCTTAAGGTATAATTCACCCCTCCACTTT
J gene: TRBJ1-4; clone size: .; D gene: TRBD1; V gene: TRBV7-3; CDR3 protein: CASTQGGAGEKLFF; CDR3 DNA: TGTGCCAGCACCCAGGGGGGGGCAGGAGAAAAACTGTTTTTT
J gene: TRBJ2-1; clone size: .; D gene: .; V gene: TRBV9; CDR3 protein: CASSVGKKGYDLNEQFF; CDR3 DNA: TGTGCCAGCAGCGTGGGGAAAAAAGGATATGATCTCAATGAGCAGTTCTTC
J gene: TRBJ1-4; clone size: .; D gene: .; V gene: TRBV4-1; CDR3 protein: CASSQDQEGGTRNEKLFF; CDR3 DNA: TGCGCCAGCAGCCAAGATCAGGAGGGCGGGACAAGGAATGAAAAACTGTTTTTT